This entry lists 12 T cell receptor beta chains sequenced from one sample in a study of blood T cell repertoires in COVID-19. Profiled with immunoSEQ multiplex PCR; TCRdb holds only in-frame clones, not every one. The sample lists over 35,000 clones; 70% to 80% were seen once. Material for sequencing was peripheral blood. The source is a man in his sixties with active COVID-19.

This chain uses TRBV7-6 with TRBJ1-1; 10 nucleotides match TRBD1. This CDR3 contains 16 residues. Germline CDR1 reads SGHVS; CDR2 reads FNYEAQ. V shed 6 bases and J 4 bases; nucleotides not matched to a gene: 11. CDR3 region: CASRSGQGWGSTEAFF. CDR3 in DNA: TGTGCCAGCAGGTCGGGACAGGGGTGGGGGAGCACTGAAGCTTTCTTT.

As to this clone: Given a much more abundant clone one base away, this may be a read error. Other DNA sequences in this sample translate to the same CDR3. The chain carries TRBV3-1 (or the pseudogene TRBV3-2) and TRBJ1-5; 9 bases map to TRBD1. CDR3 size: 14 residues. J lost 4 bases, V lost 6 bases, and 4 bases had no gene match. Germline V CDR1 and CDR2: LGHDT, YNNKEL (reference sequence). CDR3 nucleotides: TGTGCCAGCAGTCTCGGACAGGGGAATCAGCCCCAGCATTTT. Translated, it gives CASSLGQGNQPQHF.

The chain combines TRBV5-4 with TRBJ2-5; D is possibly TRBD1 (5 bases). The CDR3 loop spans 13 amino acids. Trimming removed 0 bases from V and 2 bases from J, with 5 bases in between. Germline-derived CDR1 and CDR2 are SGHNT and YYREEE (reference sequence). CDR3 nucleotides: TGTGCCAGCAGCTTGGGACAGCAAGAGACCCAGTACTTC. The encoded protein is CASSLGQQETQYF.

The chain combines TRBV27 with TRBJ1-1; TRBD1 matches at 7 bases. Germline lookup yields CDR1 MNHEY and CDR2 SMNVEV (reference sequence). V dropped 4 bases and J dropped 1; count of bases not matched to a gene: 12. CDR3 length: 17 amino acids. DNA for the CDR3: TGTGCCAGCAGTTATCCCCAGACCGACAGGGCGAACACTGAAGCTTTCTTT. Amino acids: CASSYPQTDRANTEAFF.

This clone was counted a few times. The genes are TRBV4-1 and TRBJ1-2; 9 nucleotides align to TRBD1. The CDR3 has 15 residues. CDR1 and CDR2 from the germline V gene are MGHRA and YSYEKL. V lost 1 base and J lost 7; bases outside the gene matches: 7. CDR3 loop: CASSQVGTGRRGYTF. The CDR3 DNA sequence: TGCGCCAGCAGCCAAGTTGGGACAGGGCGACGTGGCTACACCTTC.

The CDR3 DNA reads as TGCGCCAGCAGCCAGCCCGCCGGACAGGGGGCTCAGCCCCAGCATTTT. This sequence encodes CASSQPAGQGAQPQHF. The rearrangement links TRBV4-1 to TRBJ1-5; TRBD1 matches at 11 bases. V lost 3 bases and J lost 6; bases outside the gene matches: 7. CDR1 and CDR2 from the germline V gene are MGHRA and YSYEKL. The CDR3 contains 16 residues.

This sequence joins TRBV6-6 and TRBJ1-6; D call uncertain. Germline V gene sequence: CDR1 MNHNY, CDR2 SVGAGI (reference sequence). The CDR3 contains 14 residues. V lost 4 bases and J lost 5, with 9 bases in between. CDR3 in DNA: TGTGCCAGCAGTTGGAGATCTAATAATTCACCCCTCCACTTT. The encoded protein is CASSWRSNNSPLHF.

V gene TRBV18 combines with J gene TRBJ2-7; 8 bases match TRBD2. Per germline, CDR1 KGHSH and CDR2 LQKENI. This CDR3 contains 15 residues. The junction had 7 bases not matched to a gene; V was cut back by 4 bases and J by 2 bases. The CDR3 region has the DNA TGTGCCAGCTCACAGGCGGCTAGCGGGCCCTACGAGCAGTACTTC. Translated, it gives CASSQAASGPYEQYF.

The chain combines TRBV7-9 with TRBJ2-1; 7 bases are a match to TRBD2. The CDR3 consists of 14 residues. Germline assignment: CDR1 SEHNR and CDR2 FQNEAQ (reference sequence). V was pared by 5 bases and J by 11 bases, with 12 bases of the junction left unmatched. This CDR3 is CASSKTVAGRKQFF. The DNA of the CDR3 is TGTGCCAGCAGCAAGACAGTAGCGGGCAGGAAGCAGTTCTTC.

The CDR3 sequence is CASSQWTGPSYEQYF. The DNA for the CDR3 is TGCGCCAGCAGCCAATGGACAGGACCCTCCTACGAGCAGTACTTC. V is TRBV4-3 and J is TRBJ2-7, with 7 bases lining up with TRBD1. Germline CDR1 reads LGHNA; CDR2 reads YSLEER. The CDR3 length is 15 residues. V was clipped by 2 bases and J by 0 bases; unmatched bases: 4.

The V gene is TRBV25-1, the J gene TRBJ1-1; TRBD1 matches 7 bases. With 4 bases clipped from V and 5 bases from J, the junction kept 7 bases outside the gene matches. CDR3 length equals 14 residues. Germline V gives CDR1 MGHDK, CDR2 SYGVNS. The CDR3: CASSATGVGTEAFF. DNA for the CDR3: TGTGCCAGCAGTGCCACAGGGGTTGGGACTGAAGCTTTCTTT.

The rearrangement links TRBV11-2 to TRBJ1-1; a possible D gene is TRBD1 (6 bases). V lost 5 bases to trimming and J lost 0 bases, with 22 bases between them. Germline CDR1 and CDR2: SGHAT and FQNNGV. The CDR3 sequence is 18 residues long. CDR3 loop: CASSLFGAADSMNTEAFF. Here the CDR3 DNA reads TGTGCCAGCAGCCTCTTCGGCGCGGCGGACAGCATGAACACTGAAGCTTTCTTT.